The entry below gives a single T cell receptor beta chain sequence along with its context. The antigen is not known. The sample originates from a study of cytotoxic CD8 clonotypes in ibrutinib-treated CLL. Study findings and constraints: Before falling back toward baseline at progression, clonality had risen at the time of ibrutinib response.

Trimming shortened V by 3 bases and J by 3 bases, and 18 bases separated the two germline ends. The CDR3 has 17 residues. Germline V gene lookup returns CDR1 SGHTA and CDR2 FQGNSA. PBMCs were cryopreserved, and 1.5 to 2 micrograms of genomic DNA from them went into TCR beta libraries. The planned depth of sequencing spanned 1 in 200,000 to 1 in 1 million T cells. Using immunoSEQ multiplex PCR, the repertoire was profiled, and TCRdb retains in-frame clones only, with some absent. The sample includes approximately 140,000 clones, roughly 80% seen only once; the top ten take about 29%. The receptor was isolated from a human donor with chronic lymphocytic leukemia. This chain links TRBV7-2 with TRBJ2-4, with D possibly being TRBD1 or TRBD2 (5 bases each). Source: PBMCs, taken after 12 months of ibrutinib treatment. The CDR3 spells CASSFRGAVWNKNIQYF. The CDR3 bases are TGTGCCAGCAGCTTTAGAGGGGCGGTTTGGAACAAAAACATTCAGTACTTC.